The source of this T cell receptor beta chain is a study of T-cell memory formation after mild COVID-19 (dated by TCRdb to about 2021). Background on the whole study: TCR sequence clusters from the two donors were found to be largely donor specific. In a couple of donors, T-cell clones that expanded and contracted after mild COVID-19 were followed by sequencing TCRalpha and TCRbeta repertoires longitudinally. Two young, previously healthy adult volunteers, one female and one male, were included in the cohort.

Sequenced using an Illumina NovaSeq 6000. cDNA libraries for TCRalpha and TCRbeta were prepared by 5'RACE using constant-segment primers, with sample barcodes and unique molecular identifiers added. Trizol reagent was used to extract RNA from every sample. The libraries were amplified in two PCR steps, and the second step added a second sample barcode and Illumina TruSeq adapters. Sequencing of libraries was performed on an Illumina NovaSeq with 2 x 150 bp paired-end reads. Regarding the original processing steps: Demultiplexing of reads and collapsing into UMI-guided consensus sequences were performed with migec v1.2.7. Using mixcr v2.1.11, the UMI consensuses were aligned to TRA and TRB V and J templates and assembled into clonotypes. A clonotype was counted as expanded or contracted only when both edgeR and NoisET called the clonotype significant, with the noise models trained on biological replicates. edgeR calls used a false discovery rate-adjusted p below 0.01 and a log2 fold-change threshold of 1. PCA with hierarchical clustering of max-normalized trajectories of the 1000 most abundant clonotypes was used as exploratory dynamics analysis. Separately sequenced CD4+ and CD8+ repertoires were used to assign the CD4 or CD8 phenotype of responding clones. In TCRdb, the public reads were trimmed at Q25 with fastp and aligned with MiXCR, with productive beta chains retained. Identical CDR3 proteins give one entry, which carries the most common genes and DNA. The V and J calls follow TCRdb's processing rather than the paper's. The sample table shows fewer than 550,000 distinct CDR3 sequences, and around 18% are seen once. Roughly 8.4% of the sample is held by the ten biggest clonotypes.

Ficoll-Paque density gradient centrifugation was used to isolate PBMCs. About this clonotype: The specificity of this receptor is unknown. No per-base quality is available; no much larger clone lies one base away.

The V end gives up 2 bases and the J end 2 bases, leaving 3 bases in the junction not matched to a gene. Based on the germline V gene, the CDR1 and CDR2 sequences are SGHDT and YYEEEE. The CDR3 runs 14 amino acids, cysteine and phenylalanine included. Kept here is only the CDR3 DNA, which spans 42 bases and is read in frame from base 1. The investigation overall reported the following: Clones that contracted from day 15 to 85 showed balanced CD4/CD8 phenotypes, whereas a second wave of clones that expanded from day 15 to 37 leaned towards CD4+. SARS-CoV-2 specificity was not confirmed for the second-wave clones peaking on day 37. Contracting CD4+ clones were located mainly in the CM and EM memory subsets, whereas CD8+ clones were found to be enriched in EMRA. Some responding clones were detected in pre-infection memory, which suggested that pre-existing cross-reactive memory T cells had joined the SARS-CoV-2 response. Only two mild cases were covered in the study, and larger cohorts including severe cases with pre-infection samples were considered necessary.

The sequenced sample was PBMCs or a T cell subset sorted from them (not recorded which). This sequence uses TRBV5-6 and TRBJ1-2, with 7 bases aligning to TRBD1. The TCR comes from an adult woman who had mild COVID-19 (a few samples of this study predate the infection). The sample titles of this study are shuffled in the database, so cell type and time point are left out; the donor was told from shared clones. The CDR3 loop reads CASSFGTENYGYTF. The nucleotide sequence is TGTGCCAGCAGCTTCGGGACAGAGAACTATGGCTACACCTTC.